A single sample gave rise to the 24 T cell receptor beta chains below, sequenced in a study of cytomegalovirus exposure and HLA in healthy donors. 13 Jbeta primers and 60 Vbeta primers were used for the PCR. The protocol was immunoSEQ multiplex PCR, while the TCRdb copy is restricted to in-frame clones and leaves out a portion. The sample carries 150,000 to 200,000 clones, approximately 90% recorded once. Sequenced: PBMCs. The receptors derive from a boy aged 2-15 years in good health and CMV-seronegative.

The CDR3 here is CASSIAFTGELFF. CDR3 in DNA: TGTGCCAGTAGTATTGCGTTCACCGGGGAGCTGTTTTTT. This chain connects TRBV19 to TRBJ2-2; no definite D call. Germline CDR1 LNHDA, CDR2 SQIVND (reference sequence). CDR3 length: 13 residues. The V end lost 3 bases, the J end lost 4 bases, and 6 bases lay between the germline ends.

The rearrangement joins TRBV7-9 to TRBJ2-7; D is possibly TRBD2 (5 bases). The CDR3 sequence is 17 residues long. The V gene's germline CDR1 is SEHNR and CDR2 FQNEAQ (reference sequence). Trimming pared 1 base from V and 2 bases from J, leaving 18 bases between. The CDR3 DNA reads TGTGCCAGCAGCTTAGTTGTGGGAATTGTAGCGACCTACGAGCAGTACTTC. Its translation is CASSLVVGIVATYEQYF.

In DNA form, the CDR3 reads TGTGCCAGCAGCCTTGGGGGGAGGGCAGATACGCAGTATTTT. Translated: CASSLGGRADTQYF. This chain links TRBV13 with TRBJ2-3, with TRBD2 matching 7 bases. CDR1 and CDR2 (germline): PRHDT, FYEKMQ (reference sequence). The CDR3 runs to 14 residues. V lost 5 bases and J lost 4; bases outside the gene matches: 6.

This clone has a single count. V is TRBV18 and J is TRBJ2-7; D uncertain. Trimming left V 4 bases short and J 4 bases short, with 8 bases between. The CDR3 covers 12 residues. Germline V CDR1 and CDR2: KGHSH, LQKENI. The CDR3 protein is CASSLRPYEQYF. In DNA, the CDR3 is TGTGCCAGCTCACTCCGTCCGTACGAGCAGTACTTC.

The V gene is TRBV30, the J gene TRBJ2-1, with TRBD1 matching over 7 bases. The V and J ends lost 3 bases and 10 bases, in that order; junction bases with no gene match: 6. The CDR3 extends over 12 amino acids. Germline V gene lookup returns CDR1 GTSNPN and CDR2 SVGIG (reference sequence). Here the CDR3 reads CAWRATGVEQFF. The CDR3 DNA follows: TGTGCCTGGAGGGCAACAGGGGTGGAGCAGTTCTTC.

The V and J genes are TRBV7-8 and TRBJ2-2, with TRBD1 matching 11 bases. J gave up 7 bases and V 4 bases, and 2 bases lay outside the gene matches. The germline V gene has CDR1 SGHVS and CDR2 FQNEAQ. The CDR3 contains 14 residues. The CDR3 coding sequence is TGTGCCAGCAGCTCGGACAGGGGGCACGGGGAGCTGTTTTTT. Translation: CASSSDRGHGELFF.

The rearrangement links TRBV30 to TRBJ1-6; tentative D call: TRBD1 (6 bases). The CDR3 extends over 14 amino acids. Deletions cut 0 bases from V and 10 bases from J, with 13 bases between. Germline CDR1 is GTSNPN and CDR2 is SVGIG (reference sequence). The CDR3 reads CAWSVGTIASPLHF. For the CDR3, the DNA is TGTGCCTGGAGTGTGGGGACAATAGCGTCACCCCTCCACTTT. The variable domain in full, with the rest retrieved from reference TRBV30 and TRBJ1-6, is SQTIHQWPATLVQPVGSPLSLECTVEGTSNPNLYWYRQAAGRGLQLLFYSVGIGQISSEVPQNLSASRPQDRQFILSSKKLLLSDSGFYLCAWSVGTIASPLHFGNGTRLTVT.

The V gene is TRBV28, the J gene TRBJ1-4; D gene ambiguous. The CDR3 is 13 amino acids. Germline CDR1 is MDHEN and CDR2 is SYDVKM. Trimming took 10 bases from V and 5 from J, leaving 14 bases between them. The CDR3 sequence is CAINTPLNEKLFF. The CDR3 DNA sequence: TGTGCCATTAACACCCCCCTCAATGAAAAACTGTTTTTT.

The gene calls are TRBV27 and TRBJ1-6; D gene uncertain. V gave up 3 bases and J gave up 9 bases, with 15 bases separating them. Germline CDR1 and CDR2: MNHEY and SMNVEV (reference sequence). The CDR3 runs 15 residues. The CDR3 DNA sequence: TGTGCCAGCAGTTTTATGTCCCCCCGAGGTTCACCCCTCCACTTT. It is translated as CASSFMSPRGSPLHF.

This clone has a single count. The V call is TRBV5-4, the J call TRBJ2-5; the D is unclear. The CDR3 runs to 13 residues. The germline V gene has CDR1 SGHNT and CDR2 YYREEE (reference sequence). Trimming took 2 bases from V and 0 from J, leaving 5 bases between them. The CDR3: CASSLQNQETQYF. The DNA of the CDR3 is TGTGCCAGCAGCTTACAAAACCAAGAGACCCAGTACTTC. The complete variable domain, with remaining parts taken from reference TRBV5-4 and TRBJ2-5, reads ETGVTQSPTHLIKTRGQQVTLRCSSQSGHNTVSWYQQALGQGPQFIFQYYREEENGRGNFPPRFSGLQFPNYSSELNVNALELDDSALYLCASSLQNQETQYFGPGTRLLVL.

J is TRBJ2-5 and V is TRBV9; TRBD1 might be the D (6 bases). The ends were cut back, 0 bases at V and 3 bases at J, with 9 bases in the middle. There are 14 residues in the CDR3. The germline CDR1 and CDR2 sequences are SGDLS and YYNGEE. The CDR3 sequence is CASSVGTAEETQYF. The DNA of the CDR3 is TGTGCCAGCAGCGTAGGGACAGCCGAAGAGACCCAGTACTTC.

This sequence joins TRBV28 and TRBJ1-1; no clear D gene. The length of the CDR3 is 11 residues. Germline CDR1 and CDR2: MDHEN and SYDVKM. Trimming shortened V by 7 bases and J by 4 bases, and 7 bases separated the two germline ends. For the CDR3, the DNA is TGTGCCAGCAAAGAAGCCACTGAAGCTTTCTTT. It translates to CASKEATEAFF.

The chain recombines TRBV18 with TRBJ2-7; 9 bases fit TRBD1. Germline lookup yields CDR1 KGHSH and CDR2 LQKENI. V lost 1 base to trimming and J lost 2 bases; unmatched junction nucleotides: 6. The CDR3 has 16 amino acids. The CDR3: CASSPRNRGPTYEQYF. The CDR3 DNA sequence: TGTGCCAGCTCACCACGAAACAGGGGGCCTACCTACGAGCAGTACTTC.

The CDR3 protein is CASSEQEGGPDTQYF. The CDR3 coding sequence is TGTGCCAGCAGTGAGCAAGAGGGAGGCCCAGATACGCAGTATTTT. This rearrangement joins TRBV6-1 to TRBJ2-3, with a possible D match to TRBD2 (6 bases). The CDR3 contains 15 residues. The germline gives CDR1 MNHNS, CDR2 SASEGT. The germline V and J ends were trimmed by 3 bases and 4 bases, with 14 bases remaining between them.

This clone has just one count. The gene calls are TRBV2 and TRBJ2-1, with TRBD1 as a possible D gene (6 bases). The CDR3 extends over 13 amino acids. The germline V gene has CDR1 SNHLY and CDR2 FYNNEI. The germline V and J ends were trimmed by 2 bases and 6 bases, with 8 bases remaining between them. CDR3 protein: CASSEQGPNEQFF. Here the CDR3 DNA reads TGTGCCAGCAGTGAACAGGGGCCCAATGAGCAGTTCTTC.

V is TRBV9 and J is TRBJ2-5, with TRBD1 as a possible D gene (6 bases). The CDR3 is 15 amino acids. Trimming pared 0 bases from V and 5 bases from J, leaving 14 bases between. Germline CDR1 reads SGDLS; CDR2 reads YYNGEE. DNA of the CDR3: TGTGCCAGCAGCGTAGAGGGACATAATAGGGAGACCCAGTACTTC. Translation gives CASSVEGHNRETQYF.

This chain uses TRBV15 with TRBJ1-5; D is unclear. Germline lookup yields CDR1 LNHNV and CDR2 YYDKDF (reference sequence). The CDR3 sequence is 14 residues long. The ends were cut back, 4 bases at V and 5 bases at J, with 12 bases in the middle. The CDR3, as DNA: TGTGCCACCAGCAACCCAGCGGAAGATCAGCCCCAGCATTTT. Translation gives CATSNPAEDQPQHF.

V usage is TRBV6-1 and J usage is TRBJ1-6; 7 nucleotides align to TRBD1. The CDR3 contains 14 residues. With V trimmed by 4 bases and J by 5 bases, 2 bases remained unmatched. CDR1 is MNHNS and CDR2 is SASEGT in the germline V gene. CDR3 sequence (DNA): TGTGCCAGCAGTGTCGGGACAGATAATTCACCCCTCCACTTT. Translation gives CASSVGTDNSPLHF.

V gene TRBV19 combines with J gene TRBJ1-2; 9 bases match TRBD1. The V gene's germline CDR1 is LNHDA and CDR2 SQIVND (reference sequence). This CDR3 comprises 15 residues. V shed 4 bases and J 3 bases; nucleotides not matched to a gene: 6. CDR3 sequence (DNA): TGTGCCAGTAGTAAGAGGGACAGGGTGGACTATGGCTACACCTTC. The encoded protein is CASSKRDRVDYGYTF.

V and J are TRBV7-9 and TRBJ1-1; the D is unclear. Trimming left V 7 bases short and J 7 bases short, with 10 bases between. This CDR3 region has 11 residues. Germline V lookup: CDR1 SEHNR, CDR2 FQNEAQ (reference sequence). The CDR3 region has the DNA TGTGCCAGCAAGTTTGGCAGTGAAGCTTTCTTT. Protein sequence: CASKFGSEAFF.

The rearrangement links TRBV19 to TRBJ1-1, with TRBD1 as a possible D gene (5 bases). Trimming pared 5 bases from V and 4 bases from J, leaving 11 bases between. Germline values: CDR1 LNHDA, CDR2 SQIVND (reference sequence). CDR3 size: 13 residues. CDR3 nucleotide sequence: TGTGCCAGTAGTGTCAGGGTCCCCACTGAAGCTTTCTTT. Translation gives CASSVRVPTEAFF.

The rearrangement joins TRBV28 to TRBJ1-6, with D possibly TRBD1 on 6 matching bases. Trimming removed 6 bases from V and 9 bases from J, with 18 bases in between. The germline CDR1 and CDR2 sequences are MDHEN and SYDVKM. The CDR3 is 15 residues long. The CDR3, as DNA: TGTGCCAGCAGAGAGGACAGCCTCGCCGGTTCACCCCTCCACTTT. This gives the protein CASREDSLAGSPLHF.

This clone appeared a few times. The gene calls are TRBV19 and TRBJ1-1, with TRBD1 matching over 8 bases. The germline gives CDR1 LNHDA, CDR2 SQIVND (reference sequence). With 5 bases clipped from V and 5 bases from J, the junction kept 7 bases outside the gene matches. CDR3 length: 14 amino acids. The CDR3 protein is CASSHRGRWTEAFF. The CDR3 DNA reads TGTGCCAGTAGTCACAGGGGGAGGTGGACTGAAGCTTTCTTT.

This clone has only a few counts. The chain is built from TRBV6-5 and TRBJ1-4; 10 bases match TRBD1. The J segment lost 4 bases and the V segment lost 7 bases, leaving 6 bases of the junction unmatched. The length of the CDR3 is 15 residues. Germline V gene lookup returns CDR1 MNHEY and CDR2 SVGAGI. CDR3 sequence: CASTAGTGDNEKLFF. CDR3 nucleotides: TGTGCCAGCACCGCAGGGACAGGGGATAATGAAAAACTGTTTTTT.